This TCR beta chain was identified during a study of blood T cell repertoires in COVID-19. In the source study's methods: Reference gene primer amplification yielded estimated nucleated cell counts. Generated by immunoSEQ multiplex PCR, the TCRdb table keeps only in-frame clones and is missing some. V and J calls and clone size follow that table, whereas D and trimming were derived from the DNA. The profile shows 130,000 to 150,000 clones, 80% to 90% of them singletons. This CDR3 contains 14 residues. Trimming removed 2 bases at V and 2 bases at J, with 9 bases between. Germline CDR1 is SEHNR and CDR2 is FQNEAQ (reference sequence).

The V gene is TRBV7-9, the J gene TRBJ1-1; perhaps TRBD1 as D (5 bases). Sequencing was carried out using peripheral blood. The receptor was isolated from a woman in her sixties or seventies with COVID-19, enrolled during active disease. The CDR3 is CASSLSRANTEAFF. CDR3 bases: TGTGCCAGCAGCTTATCCAGGGCCAACACTGAAGCTTTCTTT.